The clone carrying this T cell receptor beta chain was seen at least ten times. Its antigen is not identified. Via MiXCR, TCRdb re-called the reads, giving one row per CDR3 protein. The sample has fewer than 300,000 distinct CDR3 sequences, about 25% seen once. The sample comes from a study of T cell repertoires in cytomegalovirus infection. Study background: Indications of both CMV infection and matching HLA type were provided by public TCR beta signatures.

CDR3 length: 13 amino acids. CDR1 is SNHLY, CDR2 FYNNEI, per germline. The V segment lost 4 bases and the J segment 2 bases; nucleotides outside the gene matches: 1. Broader study findings: Summed frequency of public TCR beta families distinguished CMV carriers with the relevant HLA.

The source material was PBMCs. This sequence originates from a human donor in good health (CMV status not recorded). Some clones in this sample may be carry-over from other donors' samples. The chain recombines TRBV2 with TRBJ2-5; TRBD1 matches at 7 bases. CDR3 nucleotide sequence: TGTGCCAGCAGTGGGACAGGTCAAGAGACCCAGTACTTC. Encoded protein: CASSGTGQETQYF.